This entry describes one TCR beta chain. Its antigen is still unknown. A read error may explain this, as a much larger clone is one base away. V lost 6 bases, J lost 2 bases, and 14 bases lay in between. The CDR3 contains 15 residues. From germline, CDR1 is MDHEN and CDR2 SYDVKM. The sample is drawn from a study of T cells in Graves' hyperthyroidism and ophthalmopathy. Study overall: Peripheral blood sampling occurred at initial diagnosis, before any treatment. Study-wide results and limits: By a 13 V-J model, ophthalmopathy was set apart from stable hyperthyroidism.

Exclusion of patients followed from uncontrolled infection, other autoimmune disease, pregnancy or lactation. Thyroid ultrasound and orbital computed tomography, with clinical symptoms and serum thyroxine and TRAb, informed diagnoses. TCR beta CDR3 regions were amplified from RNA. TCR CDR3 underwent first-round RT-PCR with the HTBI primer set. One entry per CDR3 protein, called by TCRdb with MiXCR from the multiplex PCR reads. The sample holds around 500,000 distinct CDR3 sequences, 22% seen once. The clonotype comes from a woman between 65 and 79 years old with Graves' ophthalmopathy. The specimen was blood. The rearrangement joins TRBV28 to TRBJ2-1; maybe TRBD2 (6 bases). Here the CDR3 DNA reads TGTGCCAGCAGGGATGGCGGGACCACCTACAATGAGCAGTTCTTC. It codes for CASRDGGTTYNEQFF.